This T cell receptor (beta chain) was found in a study of T-cell reconstitution after alpha-beta-depleted transplantation in children. Notes on the study in general: After one year, T-cell counts and TCRbeta diversity mostly came from new T cells. Two months or so post-transplant, alpha-beta T cells reportedly derived from several hundred expanded graft clones. Some patients showed high day-60 TCRbeta diversity, which derived from surviving recipient T cells and thymic progenitors.

V lost 8 bases and J 12 bases, leaving 17 bases between the germline ends. The CDR3 is 12 residues long. Germline lookup yields CDR1 MNHNS and CDR2 SASEGT. During its preparation, the TCRbeta library received unique molecular identifiers. Using its own MiXCR run on the PCR reads, TCRdb lists one record per CDR3 protein. The sample consists of hundreds of thousands of distinct CDR3 sequences, roughly 10% of them appearing once. This clonotype was found a few times. What it recognizes is unknown. The specimen was PBMCs, collected before TCRalphabeta/CD19-depleted stem cell transplant. The chain couples TRBV6-1 to TRBJ2-1; D possibly corresponds to TRBD2 (6 bases). This receptor was identified in a child under two years old with acute myeloid leukemia, due to receive a stem cell transplant. This CDR3 is CASSSWGDGQFF. CDR3 sequence (DNA): TGTGCCAGCTCTAGTTGGGGGGACGGGCAGTTCTTC.